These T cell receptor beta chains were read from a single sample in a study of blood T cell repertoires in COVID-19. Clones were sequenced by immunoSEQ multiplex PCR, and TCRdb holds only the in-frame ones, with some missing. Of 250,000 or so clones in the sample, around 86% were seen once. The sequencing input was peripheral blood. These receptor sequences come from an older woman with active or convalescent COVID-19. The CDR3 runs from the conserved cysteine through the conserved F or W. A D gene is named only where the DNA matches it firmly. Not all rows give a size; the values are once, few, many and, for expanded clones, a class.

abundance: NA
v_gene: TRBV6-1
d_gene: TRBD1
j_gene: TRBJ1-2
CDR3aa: CASSEALGTAYGYTF
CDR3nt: TGTGCCAGCAGTGAAGCGCTGGGGACAGCCTATGGCTACACCTTC

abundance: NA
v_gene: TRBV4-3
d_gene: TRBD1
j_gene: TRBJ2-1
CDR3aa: CASSQEDRENEQFF
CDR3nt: TGCGCCAGCAGCCAAGAGGACAGGGAGAATGAGCAGTTCTTC

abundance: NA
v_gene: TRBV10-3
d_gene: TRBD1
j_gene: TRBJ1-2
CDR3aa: CAISQGVEYGYTF
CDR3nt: TGTGCCATCAGTCAGGGGGTTGAATATGGCTACACCTTC

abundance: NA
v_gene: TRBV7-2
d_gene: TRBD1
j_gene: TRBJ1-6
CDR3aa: CASSSGTGTSPLHF
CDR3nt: TGTGCCAGCAGCTCCGGGACAGGGACTTCACCCCTCCACTTT

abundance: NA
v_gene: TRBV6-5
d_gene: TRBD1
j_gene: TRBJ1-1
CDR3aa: CASRTTGVGLRAFF
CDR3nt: TGTGCCAGCAGGACGACAGGGGTGGGACTCCGGGCTTTCTTT

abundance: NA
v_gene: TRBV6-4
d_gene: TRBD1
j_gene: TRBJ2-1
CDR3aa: CASSGGQGVDEQFF
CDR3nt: TGTGCCAGCAGTGGCGGACAGGGGGTGGATGAGCAGTTCTTC

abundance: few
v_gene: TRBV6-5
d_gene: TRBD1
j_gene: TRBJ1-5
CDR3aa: CASSYSGGPRHF
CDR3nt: TGTGCCAGCAGTTACTCAGGGGGCCCCCGGCATTTT

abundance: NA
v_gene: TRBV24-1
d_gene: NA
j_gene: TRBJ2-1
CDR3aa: CATSDFDSAGSYNEQFF
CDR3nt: TGTGCCACCAGTGATTTTGACAGCGCCGGCTCCTACAATGAGCAGTTCTTC

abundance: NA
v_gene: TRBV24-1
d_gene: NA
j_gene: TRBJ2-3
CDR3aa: CATSVKGGVAQYF
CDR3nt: TGTGCCACCAGTGTCAAAGGGGGGGTGGCGCAGTATTTT

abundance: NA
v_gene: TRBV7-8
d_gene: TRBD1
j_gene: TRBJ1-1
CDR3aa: CASSYQGARGTEAFF
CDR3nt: TGTGCCAGCAGCTACCAGGGGGCGCGGGGCACTGAAGCTTTCTTT

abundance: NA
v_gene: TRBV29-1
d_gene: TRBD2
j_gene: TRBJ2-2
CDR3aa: CSAGLAANTGELFF
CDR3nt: TGCAGCGCGGGACTAGCGGCGAACACCGGGGAGCTGTTTTTT

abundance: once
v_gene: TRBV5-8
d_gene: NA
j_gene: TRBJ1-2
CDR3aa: CASSFRPPGGYTF
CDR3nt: TGTGCCAGCAGCTTCCGGCCGCCGGGTGGCTACACCTTC

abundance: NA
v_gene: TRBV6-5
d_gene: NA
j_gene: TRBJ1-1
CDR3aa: CASNLVQGSTEAFF
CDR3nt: TGTGCCAGCAACTTAGTTCAGGGATCCACTGAAGCTTTCTTT

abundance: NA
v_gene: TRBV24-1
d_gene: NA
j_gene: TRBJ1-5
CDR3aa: CATSDSNQPQHF
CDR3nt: TGTGCCACCAGTGATTCAAATCAGCCCCAGCATTTT

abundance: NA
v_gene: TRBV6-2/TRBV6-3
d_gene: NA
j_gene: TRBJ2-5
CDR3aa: CASSYGTGRETQYF
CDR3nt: TGTGCCAGCAGTTACGGCACAGGGAGAGAGACCCAGTACTTC

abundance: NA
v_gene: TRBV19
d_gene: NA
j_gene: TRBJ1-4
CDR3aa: CASSIPTGGDEKLFF
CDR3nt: TGTGCCAGTAGTATACCGACCGGGGGGGATGAAAAACTGTTTTTT

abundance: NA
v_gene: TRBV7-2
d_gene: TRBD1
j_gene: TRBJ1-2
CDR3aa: CASSPSRTGAFFGYTF
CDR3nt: TGTGCCAGCAGCCCTTCCCGGACAGGGGCTTTTTTTGGCTACACCTTC